The rows below give T cell receptor beta chains drawn from one sample of a study of T cell repertoires in cytomegalovirus infection. TCRdb analysed the reads with MiXCR anew, one entry per CDR3 protein. The top ten clones hold 7.5% to 9% of a sample with around 630,000 distinct CDR3 sequences, around 24% of them seen once. The source material was CD8+ T cells from PBMCs. Receptors were obtained from a human donor in good health (CMV status not recorded). Some clones in this sample may be carry-over from other donors' samples. Each CDR3 is given with its conserved first and last residue. Fields, in order: J gene, V gene, clone size, D gene, CDR3 protein, CDR3 DNA. A D gene is named only where the DNA matches it firmly. Size tells how often a clone was seen (once, few, many) or the class of an expanded clone, and some rows leave it out.

J: TRBJ2-5; V: TRBV20-1; size: NA; D: TRBD1; CDR3: CSARDPSDRARETQYF; DNA: TGCAGTGCTAGAGATCCTTCCGACAGGGCCCGGGAGACCCAGTACTTC
J: TRBJ2-4; V: TRBV28; size: NA; D: NA; CDR3: CASSRRLAKNIQYF; DNA: TGTGCCAGCAGTAGGCGGTTAGCCAAAAACATTCAGTACTTC
J: TRBJ2-7; V: TRBV13; size: NA; D: TRBD2; CDR3: CASSIWTSGGDEQYF; DNA: TGTGCCAGCAGCATCTGGACTAGCGGGGGAGACGAGCAGTACTTC
J: TRBJ1-5; V: TRBV19; size: NA; D: NA; CDR3: CASRPRNQPQHF; DNA: TGTGCCAGTAGGCCCAGGAATCAGCCCCAGCATTTT
J: TRBJ2-1; V: TRBV20-1; size: few; D: NA; CDR3: CSVSRPMDSYNEQFF; DNA: TGCAGTGTGTCTCGGCCCATGGACTCCTACAATGAGCAGTTCTTC
J: TRBJ1-2; V: TRBV20-1; size: NA; D: NA; CDR3: CSARAGKGYGYTF; DNA: TGCAGTGCTAGAGCAGGGAAGGGCTATGGCTACACCTTC
J: TRBJ1-5; V: TRBV28; size: NA; D: NA; CDR3: CANSSPNNQPQHF; DNA: TGTGCCAACAGTTCCCCTAATAATCAGCCCCAGCATTTT
J: TRBJ1-1; V: TRBV20-1; size: NA; D: NA; CDR3: CSARRPSEAFF; DNA: TGCAGTGCTAGGCGGCCGTCTGAAGCTTTCTTT
J: TRBJ2-1; V: TRBV2; size: few; D: NA; CDR3: CALPRGHEQFF; DNA: TGTGCCCTACCCCGGGGCCATGAGCAGTTCTTC
J: TRBJ2-1; V: TRBV5-1; size: NA; D: NA; CDR3: CASSDPAQWNEQFF; DNA: TGCGCCAGCAGCGACCCAGCCCAGTGGAATGAGCAGTTCTTC
J: TRBJ2-3; V: TRBV28; size: NA; D: NA; CDR3: CASSPFRVDTQYF; DNA: TGTGCCAGCAGTCCCTTCAGGGTGGATACGCAGTATTTT
J: TRBJ2-1; V: TRBV2; size: NA; D: NA; CDR3: CASSGSPGSYNEQFF; DNA: TGTGCCAGCAGTGGGTCCCCAGGTTCCTACAATGAGCAGTTCTTC
J: TRBJ1-1; V: TRBV6-5; size: NA; D: NA; CDR3: CASSYIRGDIRDTEAFF; DNA: TGTGCCAGCAGTTATATTCGGGGGGACATCAGAGACACTGAAGCTTTCTTT
J: TRBJ1-6; V: TRBV20-1; size: NA; D: NA; CDR3: CSARGGVSPLHF; DNA: TGCAGTGCTAGAGGGGGGGTCTCACCCCTCCACTTT
J: TRBJ2-1; V: TRBV14; size: few; D: NA; CDR3: CASSRLEGMGEQFF; DNA: TGTGCCAGCAGCCGCCTCGAGGGGATGGGTGAGCAGTTCTTC
J: TRBJ1-3; V: TRBV10-3; size: NA; D: NA; CDR3: CAIRPEGRSSGNTIYF; DNA: TGTGCCATCAGACCAGAGGGGAGAAGCTCTGGAAACACCATATATTTT
J: TRBJ2-3; V: TRBV7-2; size: many; D: NA; CDR3: CASSLSADLITDTQYF; DNA: TGTGCCAGCAGCTTATCAGCGGACCTAATCACAGATACGCAGTATTTT
J: TRBJ2-5; V: TRBV15; size: few; D: TRBD2; CDR3: CATSGLGTSQTETQYF; DNA: TGTGCCACCAGCGGCTTAGGGACTAGTCAAACAGAGACCCAGTACTTC
J: TRBJ2-7; V: TRBV27; size: NA; D: NA; CDR3: CASSLSGPQRFYEQYF; DNA: TGTGCCAGCAGTTTATCTGGTCCTCAACGCTTCTACGAGCAGTACTTC
J: TRBJ2-7; V: TRBV19; size: many; D: TRBD1; CDR3: CASSPDGDRGPDEQYF; DNA: TGTGCCAGTAGTCCGGACGGGGACAGGGGGCCCGACGAGCAGTACTTC
J: TRBJ2-5; V: TRBV9; size: NA; D: TRBD1; CDR3: CASSASGQPQETQYF; DNA: TGTGCCAGCAGCGCCTCGGGACAGCCTCAAGAGACCCAGTACTTC
J: TRBJ1-2; V: TRBV29-1; size: many; D: NA; CDR3: CSVVFGSLGLNYGYTF; DNA: TGCAGCGTTGTGTTTGGGTCTCTAGGGTTAAACTATGGCTACACCTTC
J: TRBJ1-1; V: TRBV14; size: NA; D: NA; CDR3: CATRTVMNTEAFF; DNA: TGTGCCACCCGGACAGTCATGAACACTGAAGCTTTCTTT
J: TRBJ1-6; V: TRBV6-5; size: NA; D: NA; CDR3: CASSYKSSYNSPLHF; DNA: TGTGCCAGCAGTTACAAGAGCTCCTATAATTCACCCCTCCACTTT
J: TRBJ2-5; V: TRBV6-6; size: NA; D: NA; CDR3: CASSYLVGPETQYF; DNA: TGTGCCAGCAGTTACCTTGTGGGGCCGGAGACCCAGTACTTC
J: TRBJ2-2; V: TRBV7-8; size: few; D: NA; CDR3: CASSDLGGELFF; DNA: TGTGCCAGCAGCGATCTGGGTGGGGAACTGTTTTTT
J: TRBJ2-5; V: TRBV4-2; size: NA; D: TRBD2; CDR3: CASSQTSGGKETQYF; DNA: TGTGCCAGCAGCCAAACTAGCGGGGGTAAAGAGACCCAGTACTTC
J: TRBJ2-3; V: TRBV2; size: NA; D: TRBD2; CDR3: CASNPAGGLTDTQYF; DNA: TGTGCCAGCAACCCTGCGGGGGGTCTCACAGATACGCAGTATTTT
J: TRBJ1-2; V: TRBV7-9; size: many; D: NA; CDR3: CASSLGRDGYTF; DNA: TGTGCCAGCAGCCTGGGGCGTGATGGCTACACCTTC
J: TRBJ1-6; V: TRBV20-1; size: once; D: TRBD1; CDR3: CSARERRTGRNSPLHF; DNA: TGCAGTGCTAGAGAGCGGAGGACAGGGCGAAATTCACCCCTCCACTTT
J: TRBJ1-2; V: TRBV15; size: few; D: NA; CDR3: CATSRYEGPALPYGYTF; DNA: TGTGCCACCAGCAGATATGAGGGGCCCGCTTTACCTTATGGCTACACCTTC
J: TRBJ2-1; V: TRBV9; size: few; D: NA; CDR3: CASSVGWDSQGGHEQFF; DNA: TGTGCCAGCAGCGTAGGATGGGACTCGCAAGGGGGTCATGAGCAGTTCTTC
J: TRBJ2-4; V: TRBV29-1; size: NA; D: NA; CDR3: CSAESGEVDKNIQYF; DNA: TGCAGCGCTGAAAGTGGGGAAGTGGACAAAAACATTCAGTACTTC
J: TRBJ1-1; V: TRBV29-1; size: few; D: TRBD1; CDR3: CSVEGATGVNTEAFF; DNA: TGCAGCGTTGAAGGGGCCACAGGGGTGAACACTGAAGCTTTCTTT
J: TRBJ2-5; V: TRBV6-6; size: few; D: NA; CDR3: CASKDGGIQETQYF; DNA: TGTGCCAGCAAGGACGGTGGGATCCAAGAGACCCAGTACTTC
J: TRBJ1-1; V: TRBV7-2; size: many; D: TRBD1; CDR3: CASSLSANRTGAIGWLNTEAFF; DNA: TGTGCCAGCAGCTTAAGCGCTAACCGGACAGGGGCGATCGGTTGGTTGAACACTGAAGCTTTCTTT
J: TRBJ2-3; V: TRBV6-5; size: NA; D: NA; CDR3: CASSYRLSTDTQYF; DNA: TGTGCCAGCAGTTACCGGCTAAGCACAGATACGCAGTATTTT
J: TRBJ2-1; V: TRBV20-1; size: NA; D: TRBD2; CDR3: CSAPSGGASYNEQFF; DNA: TGCAGTGCCCCTAGCGGGGGGGCCTCCTACAATGAGCAGTTCTTC
J: TRBJ1-2; V: TRBV6-5; size: few; D: NA; CDR3: CASTPALLGALYGYTF; DNA: TGTGCCAGCACCCCGGCCTTGCTCGGGGCTCTATATGGCTACACCTTC
J: TRBJ1-6; V: TRBV11-2; size: many; D: TRBD1; CDR3: CASSHRDRGDSPLHF; DNA: TGTGCCAGCAGCCATAGGGACAGGGGGGATTCACCCCTCCACTTT
J: TRBJ2-7; V: TRBV2; size: NA; D: NA; CDR3: CASSGDWSYEQYF; DNA: TGTGCCAGCAGTGGGGACTGGTCCTACGAGCAGTACTTC
J: TRBJ1-2; V: TRBV7-8; size: many; D: NA; CDR3: CASSPGGPIRGYTF; DNA: TGTGCCAGCAGCCCTGGGGGGCCGATAAGGGGCTACACCTTC
J: TRBJ2-7; V: TRBV29-1; size: NA; D: NA; CDR3: CSVEELQGVYEQYF; DNA: TGCAGCGTTGAAGAGCTACAAGGAGTCTACGAGCAGTACTTC
J: TRBJ1-2; V: TRBV6-2/TRBV6-3; size: few; D: NA; CDR3: CASRLREEDGYTF; DNA: TGTGCCAGCAGACTACGGGAGGAGGATGGCTACACCTTC
J: TRBJ1-4; V: TRBV7-9; size: few; D: NA; CDR3: CASSSTAAATNEKLFF; DNA: TGTGCCAGCAGCTCGACGGCGGCTGCAACTAATGAAAAACTGTTTTTT
J: TRBJ2-7; V: TRBV7-6; size: many; D: NA; CDR3: CASSLDVRFSYEQYF; DNA: TGTGCCAGCAGCTTAGATGTTCGGTTTAGCTACGAGCAGTACTTC
J: TRBJ2-1; V: TRBV7-2; size: many; D: NA; CDR3: CASSPWEAGSNGYNEQFF; DNA: TGTGCCAGCAGCCCTTGGGAGGCAGGGAGTAATGGCTACAATGAGCAGTTCTTC
J: TRBJ2-2; V: TRBV29-1; size: NA; D: NA; CDR3: CSAPGTQNTGELFF; DNA: TGCAGTGCCCCCGGGACACAGAACACCGGGGAGCTGTTTTTT
J: TRBJ2-1; V: TRBV28; size: few; D: NA; CDR3: CASSLVQGSEQFF; DNA: TGTGCCAGCAGTTTGGTACAGGGCAGTGAGCAGTTCTTC
J: TRBJ2-1; V: TRBV10-3; size: NA; D: NA; CDR3: CAISVSNEQFF; DNA: TGTGCCATCAGTGTCTCCAATGAGCAGTTCTTC
J: TRBJ2-3; V: TRBV28; size: few; D: TRBD1; CDR3: CASSLDRGQTDTQYF; DNA: TGTGCCAGCAGTTTGGACAGGGGGCAGACAGATACGCAGTATTTT
J: TRBJ2-5; V: TRBV10-3; size: NA; D: TRBD1; CDR3: CAISEGQGRQETQYF; DNA: TGTGCCATCAGTGAGGGACAGGGACGACAGGAGACCCAGTACTTC
J: TRBJ2-4; V: TRBV7-9; size: many; D: NA; CDR3: CASSLAVENIQYF; DNA: TGTGCCAGCAGCTTAGCAGTGGAAAACATTCAGTACTTC
J: TRBJ1-2; V: TRBV12-3/TRBV12-4; size: once; D: NA; CDR3: CANSFGGDYGYTF; DNA: TGTGCCAACAGTTTCGGAGGCGACTATGGCTACACCTTC
J: TRBJ2-7; V: TRBV9; size: NA; D: NA; CDR3: CASSPLRGSYEQYF; DNA: TGTGCCAGCAGCCCCCTACGGGGGTCCTACGAGCAGTACTTC